The 11 T cell receptor beta chains listed next were all sequenced from one sample in a study of blood T cell repertoires in COVID-19. Some clones are missing from TCRdb's copy, which holds only in-frame ones; the method was immunoSEQ multiplex PCR. The data hold about 310,000 clones, with roughly 84% observed a single time. The sample taken for sequencing was peripheral blood. These receptors were obtained from a man aged 50 to 59 with active or convalescent COVID-19.

The V call is TRBV28, the J call TRBJ1-1; unclear D gene. The CDR3 has 12 amino acids. Germline V gene lookup returns CDR1 MDHEN and CDR2 SYDVKM. V lost 6 bases, J lost 3 bases, and 8 bases lay in between. CDR3 bases: TGTGCCAGCAGCGACCGGGACACTGAAGCTTTCTTT. It translates to CASSDRDTEAFF.

The V call is TRBV30, the J call TRBJ1-5, with D unresolved. The CDR3 runs to 15 residues. Germline CDR1 GTSNPN, CDR2 SVGIG (reference sequence). Deletions cut 3 bases from V and 2 bases from J, with 14 bases between. CDR3 sequence reads: CAWREAYGGNQPQHF. The CDR3 coding sequence is TGTGCCTGGAGGGAGGCGTACGGGGGCAATCAGCCCCAGCATTTT.

The table lists this clone with a count of one. This rearrangement joins TRBV6-2 or TRBV6-3 to TRBJ2-5; 11 bases line up with TRBD2. Germline V CDR1 and CDR2: MNHEY, SVGEGT. The junction had 4 bases not matched to a gene; V was cut back by 4 bases and J by 3 bases. The CDR3 runs to 15 residues. CDR3 sequence (DNA): TGTGCCAGCAGTTCGGCACTAGCGGGGGAAGAGACCCAGTACTTC. This sequence encodes CASSSALAGEETQYF.

J is TRBJ2-3 and V is TRBV6-5; possible D gene TRBD2, 5 bases. Trimming took off 2 bases at V and 6 bases at J, with 15 bases between the two ends. CDR3 size: 15 residues. The V gene's germline CDR1 is MNHEY and CDR2 SVGAGI. CDR3 nucleotide sequence: TGTGCCAGCAGTTACCGCCAACTAGAAGGGGATACGCAGTATTTT. Translating it yields CASSYRQLEGDTQYF.

The V and J genes are TRBV14 and TRBJ1-2, with TRBD1 identical over 7 bases. V trimming: 5 bases; J trimming: 2 bases; junction bases outside the gene matches: 14. The CDR3 consists of 17 residues. Germline lookup yields CDR1 SGHDN and CDR2 FVKESK. The CDR3 nucleotides read TGTGCCAGCAGCGGGCGACAGGGTGAATGGGGGAACTATGGCTACACCTTC. This encodes CASSGRQGEWGNYGYTF.

The chain links TRBV4-3 to TRBJ1-3; 7 positions match TRBD1. The CDR3 extends over 14 amino acids. V shed 5 bases and J 2 bases; nucleotides not matched to a gene: 3. Germline loops: CDR1 LGHNA, CDR2 YSLEER. The DNA of the CDR3 is TGCGCCAGCAGCACGGACAGGCCTGGAAACACCATATATTTT. It codes for CASSTDRPGNTIYF.

The chain couples TRBV9 to TRBJ2-3, with 8 positions matching TRBD2. The CDR3 loop spans 19 amino acids. The germline gives CDR1 SGDLS, CDR2 YYNGEE. With V trimmed by 3 bases and J by 0 bases, 15 bases remained unmatched. The CDR3 loop reads CASSAGTRAGTNSTDTQYF. The CDR3 DNA reads as TGTGCCAGCAGCGCTGGGACTAGAGCGGGGACAAATAGCACAGATACGCAGTATTTT.

The rearrangement uses TRBV5-1 and TRBJ1-4; the match to TRBD1 covers 9 bases. CDR1 and CDR2 from the germline V gene are SGHRS and YFSETQ. The trim removed 6 bases at V and 3 bases at J, leaving 12 bases unmatched. The CDR3 consists of 17 residues. The CDR3 sequence: CASTKDRGYVANEKLFF. CDR3 DNA: TGCGCCAGCACCAAGGACAGGGGATATGTGGCTAATGAAAAACTGTTTTTT.

In this sample, this clone turned up once. CDR3 amino acids: CSVVGQKDPEAFF. CDR3 coding DNA: TGCAGCGTCGTGGGACAGAAGGATCCTGAAGCTTTCTTT. This chain joins TRBV29-1 and TRBJ1-1, with 7 bases identical to TRBD1. The CDR3 loop spans 13 amino acids. Germline CDR1 SQVTM, CDR2 ANQGSEA. V lost 6 bases and J lost 6; bases outside the gene matches: 10.

This clone was counted only a few times. The V gene is TRBV24-1, the J gene TRBJ2-7; a weak D match, TRBD2 (6 bases). The CDR3 contains 15 residues. Germline lookup yields CDR1 KGHDR and CDR2 SFDVKD. V was pared by 3 bases and J by 2 bases, with 13 bases between. CDR3 nucleotides: TGTGCCACCAGTGATCCTAACGCGGGGACCTACGAGCAGTACTTC. Translated: CATSDPNAGTYEQYF.

V usage is TRBV28 and J usage is TRBJ1-2; no firm D call. Per the germline V gene, CDR1 is MDHEN and CDR2 is SYDVKM. Trimming shortened V by 7 bases and J by 3 bases, and 6 bases separated the two germline ends. This CDR3 region has 11 residues. CDR3 loop: CASNSDYGYTF. CDR3 nucleotides: TGTGCCAGCAATTCAGACTATGGCTACACCTTC.